A few counts support the clone carrying this T cell receptor (beta chain). V shed 10 bases, J shed 5 bases, and the junction held 4 bases outside the gene matches. CDR1 MNHGY and CDR2 SAAAGT come from the germline V gene. This CDR3 has 12 residues. The treatment is: randomized to nivolumab then ipilimumab (arm A) or the reverse (arm B). The source of the sample is a study of sequential checkpoint blockade in melanoma. Whole-study context: TCRβ was sequenced from DNA of 90 to 95 pretreatment tumors. Approximately 20 patients had tumor biopsies before treatment and at week 13.

Using immunoSEQ multiplex PCR, the repertoire was profiled, and TCRdb retains in-frame clones only, with some absent. Altogether about 3,400 clones are present, under 20% being singletons, with the ten largest covering about 8.6%. The source material was tumor tissue (inferred from file names), sampled from a patient given nivolumab and ipilimumab in sequence. The genes are TRBV6-8 and TRBJ2-2; TRBD1 matches at 7 bases. The sequence derives from a human donor with melanoma. The CDR3 DNA sequence: TGTGCCACCTGCAGGGGGACCGGGGAGCTGTTTTTT. Translation: CATCRGTGELFF.